Shown below are 8 T cell receptor beta chains from a single sample sequenced in a study of blood T cells in healthy people across ages. Together with a sample-barcoded 5' primer, a J-beta primer mix was included in a second PCR lasting roughly 6 to 12 cycles. TCRdb fed the 5' RACE reads into MiXCR, producing one record per CDR3 protein. The sample lists roughly 1.5 million distinct CDR3 sequences; around 40% were seen once. The sample consisted of blood. These receptors all stem from a woman aged 18 to 35 in good health.

This clonotype was detected only a few times. The rearrangement uses TRBV24-1 and TRBJ2-7; possible D gene TRBD2, 6 bases. The V gene lost 9 bases and the J gene lost 0 bases, with 11 bases spanning the gap. CDR3 length equals 13 residues. Germline V gives CDR1 KGHDR, CDR2 SFDVKD. The CDR3 DNA reads as TGTGCCACCTCCGGGAGCAGCTCCTACGAGCAGTACTTC. Its protein product is CATSGSSSYEQYF.

Turning to this clonotype: With a much larger clone just one base away, this may be a read error. The V gene is TRBV6-5, the J gene TRBJ2-7; D possibly corresponds to TRBD2 (6 bases). This CDR3 region has 14 residues. Per the germline V gene, CDR1 is MNHEY and CDR2 is SVGAGI. CDR3: CAGSYSGWGDEQYF. CDR3 DNA sequence: TGTGCCGGCAGTTACTCTGGTTGGGGGGACGAGCAGTACTTC.

The table lists this clonotype with many counts. V and J are TRBV3-1 and TRBJ2-7; D uncertain. Germline V gene lookup returns CDR1 LGHDT and CDR2 YNNKEL (reference sequence). V gave up 3 bases and J gave up 4 bases, with 7 bases separating them. The CDR3 runs to 12 residues. The CDR3 DNA follows: TGTGCCAGCAGCCAGCGGACGTACGAGCAGTACTTC. This encodes CASSQRTYEQYF.

In this sample, this clonotype turned up once. CDR3 in amino acids: CASSRSIWEKDTGELFF. In nucleotides, the CDR3 is TGTGCCAGCAGCCGAAGCATCTGGGAGAAGGACACCGGGGAGCTGTTTTTT. The V call is TRBV7-8, the J call TRBJ2-2; TRBD2 might be the D (5 bases). The CDR3 is 17 residues long. V was cut by 5 bases and J by 3 bases, with 19 bases left in between. Germline V lookup: CDR1 SGHVS, CDR2 FQNEAQ.

This clonotype was seen repeatedly, ten times or more. The chain combines TRBV4-3 with TRBJ2-1; D is possibly TRBD2 (6 bases). CDR1 LGHNA and CDR2 YSLEER come from the germline V gene. V shed 6 bases and J shed 5 bases, with 11 bases lying between them. The CDR3 length is 13 residues. CDR3 coding DNA: TGCGCCAGCAGGAGGACGGGAGACAATGAGCAGTTCTTC. It encodes CASRRTGDNEQFF.

This clonotype was seen a handful of times. The chain couples TRBV4-3 to TRBJ2-1; D could derive from TRBD1 or TRBD2 (6 bases each). Germline V CDR1 and CDR2: LGHNA, YSLEER. Trimming removed 0 bases from V and 4 bases from J, with 13 bases in between. There are 16 residues in the CDR3. CDR3 bases: TGCGCCAGCAGCCAAGATCGGGGGCCTGCGTACAATGAGCAGTTCTTC. Translation: CASSQDRGPAYNEQFF.

This clonotype appeared a few times. A junction end diverges from the germline sequence, so it may reflect a read error. V and J are TRBV5-1 and TRBJ2-1; a weak D match, TRBD2 (6 bases). CDR1 SGHRS and CDR2 YFSETQ come from the germline V gene. The CDR3 covers 15 residues. DNA of the CDR3: TGCGTCAGCAGCTTGGAACTAGCTGGGGCCAATGAGCAGTTCTTC. Translation: CVSSLELAGANEQFF. The full variable domain, with the rest looked up from reference TRBV5-1 and TRBJ2-1, is KAGVTQTPRYLIKTRGQQVTLSCSPISGHRSVSWYQQTPGQGLQFLFEYFSETQRNKGNFPGRFSGRQFSNSRSEMNVSTLELGDSALYLCVSSLELAGANEQFFGPGTRLTVL.

The chain is built from TRBV6-2 or TRBV6-3 and TRBJ1-2; D is undetermined. Germline CDR1 MNHEY, CDR2 SVGEGT. V lost 6 bases and J 8 bases, leaving 13 bases between the germline ends. The CDR3 runs to 12 residues. The CDR3 region has the DNA TGTGCCAGCAGGGGAAGGGTACGCGGCTACACCTTC. Its protein product is CASRGRVRGYTF.